The entry that follows covers one TCR beta chain sequence. Its target is unknown. Method: immunoSEQ multiplex PCR; TCRdb's copy keeps in-frame clones and lacks some. The table lists tens of thousands of clones, roughly 87% of them singletons, with roughly 1.3% in the top ten. The CDR3 loop spans 15 amino acids. From germline, CDR1 is SGDLS and CDR2 YYNGEE. V trimming: 0 bases; J trimming: 5 bases; junction bases outside the gene matches: 2. The entry originates in a study of OX40 agonist ivuxolimab in advanced cancers. On the study more broadly: Dose-escalation subjects each had hepatocellular carcinoma, melanoma, renal cell or head and neck cancer. General study findings and limits: CD4+ and CD8+ T cells in blood underwent clonal expansion by week 6 at 0.1 to 3.0 mg/kg. Relative to CD4+, CD8+ T cells held more expanded clones on average.

The chain links TRBV9 to TRBJ1-4, with 9 nucleotides matching TRBD1. Material: CD4+ or CD8+ T cells sorted from blood, obtained in a trial of the OX40 agonist ivuxolimab. This sequence originates from an adult with an advanced solid tumor such as melanoma, head and neck, liver or kidney cancer. In nucleotides, the CDR3 is TGTGCCAGCAGCGTAGGTGGGACAGGGAATGAAAAACTGTTTTTT. It codes for CASSVGGTGNEKLFF. Full variable domain (outside the CDR3, taken from reference TRBV9 and TRBJ1-4): DSGVTQTPKHLITATGQRVTLRCSPRSGDLSVYWYQQSLDQGLQFLIQYYNGEERAKGNILERFSAQQFPDLHSELNLSSLELGDSALYFCASSVGGTGNEKLFFGSGTQLSVL.